A single sample is the source of the 15 T cell receptor beta chains below, sequenced in a study of T cell changes during pregnancy in multiple sclerosis. Measured with immunoSEQ multiplex PCR; TCRdb has only the in-frame clones, and not every one. Here the sample spans about 44,000 clones, around nine tenths being singletons. Here the sequenced sample was CD4+ T cells from peripheral blood mononuclear cells, taken before pregnancy. These receptors all stem from a female donor with multiple sclerosis, enrolled in a pregnancy study.

The chain joins TRBV27 to TRBJ1-1; 8 bases line up with TRBD1. V shed 4 bases and J 2 bases; nucleotides not matched to a gene: 3. CDR1 and CDR2 (germline): MNHEY, SMNVEV (reference sequence). The CDR3 is made up of 14 amino acids. The CDR3 here is CASSWSGGNTEAFF. The CDR3 DNA is TGTGCCAGCAGTTGGTCAGGGGGCAACACTGAAGCTTTCTTT.

The V gene is TRBV7-2, the J gene TRBJ2-5, with D hard to call. The CDR3 is made up of 11 amino acids. Germline lookup yields CDR1 SGHTA and CDR2 FQGNSA. The V and J ends lost 4 bases and 5 bases respectively, with 5 bases between them. CDR3 sequence reads: CASSSRETQYF. The CDR3 nucleotides are TGTGCCAGCAGCTCCAGGGAGACCCAGTACTTC.

The chain is built from TRBV5-1 and TRBJ1-1, with a possible D match to TRBD1 (5 bases). V was clipped by 5 bases and J by 0 bases, with 11 bases between them. CDR1 is SGHRS and CDR2 is YFSETQ in the germline V gene. The CDR3 contains 14 residues. CDR3 coding DNA: TGCGCCAGCAGAGCGGGGCCGATGAACACTGAAGCTTTCTTT. Encoded protein: CASRAGPMNTEAFF.

This clone has more than one count but fewer than ten. The rearrangement uses TRBV6-5 and TRBJ1-1; D is ambiguous. The CDR3 is made up of 13 amino acids. Trimming shortened V by 2 bases and J by 7 bases, and 11 bases separated the two germline ends. Per the germline V gene, CDR1 is MNHEY and CDR2 is SVGAGI. This CDR3 reads CASSYRERGEAFF. The CDR3 DNA reads as TGTGCCAGCAGTTACCGGGAGCGGGGTGAAGCTTTCTTT.

The V call is TRBV7-9, the J call TRBJ2-7, with 9 bases matching TRBD1. Per germline, CDR1 SEHNR and CDR2 FQNEAQ (reference sequence). CDR3 length equals 15 residues. V trimming: 5 bases; J trimming: 2 bases; junction bases outside the gene matches: 7. CDR3 coding DNA: TGTGCCAGCAGCCCGGGACAGGGCAGGGCCTACGAGCAGTACTTC. It codes for CASSPGQGRAYEQYF.

The chain carries TRBV28 and TRBJ2-4; TRBD1 matches 11 bases. From germline, CDR1 is MDHEN and CDR2 SYDVKM. The junction had 9 bases not matched to a gene; V was cut back by 6 bases and J by 8 bases. The CDR3 length is 15 residues. CDR3 sequence reads: CASSHTGQGVDIQYF. The CDR3 DNA reads as TGTGCCAGCAGCCACACGGGACAGGGGGTAGACATTCAGTACTTC.

This chain connects TRBV14 to TRBJ1-4; a weak D match, TRBD1 (5 bases). The length of the CDR3 is 15 residues. Germline CDR1 and CDR2: SGHDN and FVKESK. V was shortened by 6 bases and J by 7 bases, with 18 bases between the two germline ends. DNA of the CDR3: TGTGCCAGCAGATCAGGGTTTTCCGAGGCTGAAAAACTGTTTTTT. It codes for CASRSGFSEAEKLFF.

The rearrangement links TRBV29-1 to TRBJ2-5, with a tentative D call TRBD1 (6 bases). Germline CDR1 reads SQVTM; CDR2 reads ANQGSEA. Trimming cost V 0 bases and J 3 bases, with 26 bases left between them. There are 19 residues in the CDR3. The CDR3 is CSVEDSRWTSQGLKETQYF. CDR3 DNA: TGCAGCGTTGAAGATTCTCGCTGGACTTCCCAGGGGCTTAAAGAGACCCAGTACTTC.

This clone turned up a few times. V is TRBV2 and J is TRBJ1-2; 9 nucleotides match TRBD1. Germline loops: CDR1 SNHLY, CDR2 FYNNEI. V shed 3 bases, J shed 5 bases, and the junction held 10 bases outside the gene matches. The CDR3 length is 16 residues. CDR3 nucleotides: TGTGCCAGCAGTGAGTTCCGGGACAGGGTTTCGTATGGCTACACCTTC. This gives the protein CASSEFRDRVSYGYTF.

The chain is built from TRBV5-1 and TRBJ2-3, with 8 bases identical to TRBD2. Germline V gives CDR1 SGHRS, CDR2 YFSETQ. This CDR3 region has 15 residues. Germline trimming cut 4 bases from V and 3 bases from J; bases unmatched to any gene: 7. The DNA of the CDR3 is TGCGCCAGCAGCCTAGGGGCGGGGGGAACAGATACGCAGTATTTT. It is translated as CASSLGAGGTDTQYF.

The rearrangement links TRBV6-5 to TRBJ1-5; perhaps TRBD1 as D (6 bases). V was pared by 4 bases and J by 1 base, with 14 bases between. The CDR3 extends over 16 amino acids. Germline V gene data show CDR1 as MNHEY and CDR2 as SVGAGI. The CDR3 DNA follows: TGTGCCAGCAGTTTACAGGGATGGGAGAGCAATCAGCCCCAGCATTTT. Translating gives CASSLQGWESNQPQHF.

This clone has a single count. The rearrangement uses TRBV11-2 and TRBJ2-3; 10 bases line up with TRBD2. Germline V CDR1 and CDR2: SGHAT, FQNNGV. The CDR3 length is 17 residues. J lost 1 base, V lost 5 bases, and 9 bases had no gene match. CDR3 nucleotide sequence: TGTGCCAGCAGCCTCCGTCCCGGGACTAGCGGCACAGATACGCAGTATTTT. Its translation is CASSLRPGTSGTDTQYF.

The chain links TRBV7-2 to TRBJ1-4, with D possibly TRBD1 on 6 matching bases. CDR1 and CDR2 from the germline V gene are SGHTA and FQGNSA. The CDR3 extends over 16 amino acids. The V end was cut by 5 bases, the J end by 2 bases, with 15 bases between. The CDR3 protein is CASSPLMGHTNEKLFF. In nucleotides, the CDR3 is TGTGCCAGCAGCCCGCTGATGGGACACACTAATGAAAAACTGTTTTTT.

The chain uses TRBV10-3 and TRBJ2-7; 8 bases align to TRBD1. V was clipped by 11 bases and J by 3 bases; unmatched bases: 12. There are 14 residues in the CDR3. Germline CDR1 ENHRY, CDR2 SYGVKD. The CDR3, as DNA: TGTGCCGCCGCACTTCAGGGGGCTGGCTACGAGCAGTACTTC. Translation: CAAALQGAGYEQYF.

The chain carries TRBV18 and TRBJ2-7; 9 positions agree with TRBD1. The CDR3 loop spans 13 amino acids. Germline CDR1 and CDR2: KGHSH and LQKENI. V dropped 5 bases and J dropped 3; count of bases not matched to a gene: 2. The CDR3 coding sequence is TGTGCCAGCTCAATGGGACAGGGCTACGAGCAGTACTTC. Its protein product is CASSMGQGYEQYF.